These T cell receptor beta chains were read from a single sample in a study of T cells after yellow fever vaccination. TCRdb reprocessed the 5' RACE reads with MiXCR, giving one entry per CDR3 protein. The repertoire holds over 110,000 distinct CDR3 sequences, around 7.7% seen once, with roughly 0.73% in the top ten. The sample in question was CD4+ T cells sorted from PBMCs, obtained 5 days after the yellow fever booster vaccination. The source of these receptors is a man aged 25-45 years who received the YFV17D yellow fever vaccine. The CDR3 runs from the conserved cysteine through the conserved F or W. The D gene is left open where the match is weak. The size field reads once, few, many or a size class.

j_call d_call v_call clone_size cdr3_nt cdr3_aa
TRBJ2-1 . TRBV7-9 many TGTGCCAGCAGCTTAGGTCCGAGACCCCACCCCAATGAGCAGTTCTTC CASSLGPRPHPNEQFF
TRBJ2-4 . TRBV18 many TGTGCCAGCTCACCACGCGAGAGGGGGGACAACATTCAGTACTTC CASSPRERGDNIQYF
TRBJ1-2 TRBD1 TRBV6-5 many TGTGCCAGCGGGACAGGGGATTATGGCTACACCTTC CASGTGDYGYTF
TRBJ2-3 . TRBV6-1 many TGTGCCAGCAGACAGGGATTTTCAAGTGGTACGCAGTATTTT CASRQGFSSGTQYF
TRBJ2-7 TRBD1 TRBV18 many TGTGCCAGCTCACCGCTGGGACAGGGGAGCGCCTACGAGCAGTACTTC CASSPLGQGSAYEQYF
TRBJ2-3 TRBD1 TRBV12-3/TRBV12-4 many TGTGCCATCTCGGACAGGGGGCGCTTCACAGATACGCAGTATTTT CAISDRGRFTDTQYF
TRBJ2-2 . TRBV15 many TGTGCCACCAGCAAACCTCCGGGGATGGGCACCGGGGAGCTGTTTTTT CATSKPPGMGTGELFF
TRBJ1-2 . TRBV7-9 many TGTGCCAGCAGCTTGGGGGTAACCTATGGCTACACCTTC CASSLGVTYGYTF
TRBJ2-1 TRBD2 TRBV27 many TGTGCCAGCTACCCTAGCGGTAGCAATGAGCAGTTCTTC CASYPSGSNEQFF
TRBJ2-7 TRBD2 TRBV12-3/TRBV12-4 many TGTGCCAGCAGTTTAGGCCTAGCGGGAGGCAACGAGCAGTACTTC CASSLGLAGGNEQYF
TRBJ2-7 . TRBV28 many TGTGCCAGCAGTTCTGAGGGGGTGTACGAGCAGTACTTC CASSSEGVYEQYF
TRBJ2-3 . TRBV7-9 many TGTGCCAGCAGCTCGCCTACCGTAGGTGGGAGGTTCACAGATACGCAGTATTTT CASSSPTVGGRFTDTQYF
TRBJ2-5 . TRBV29-1 many TGCAGCGTTGAAGGGCAGGGTGTAGAGACCCAGTACTTC CSVEGQGVETQYF
TRBJ1-2 . TRBV7-2 many TGTGCCAGCAGCTTAGAGCCGGGGGATAACTATGGCTACACCTTC CASSLEPGDNYGYTF
TRBJ2-1 TRBD2 TRBV5-1 many TGCGCCAGCAGCTCCCCCGCCGGGACTATCTACAATGAGCAGTTCTTC CASSSPAGTIYNEQFF
TRBJ1-2 . TRBV6-4 few TGTGCCAGCAGCGGCATACGAGGTCTTAACTATGGCTACACCTTC CASSGIRGLNYGYTF
TRBJ1-2 TRBD1 TRBV12-3/TRBV12-4 many TGTGCCAGCAGTGCCGGGACAGGGAGGTCAGGCTACACCTTC CASSAGTGRSGYTF
TRBJ2-6 . TRBV4-3 many TGCGCCAGCAGCCTGGGTTTACCCCCCAACGTCCTGACTTTC CASSLGLPPNVLTF
TRBJ2-7 . TRBV25-1 many TGTGCCAGCAGCCGGCCGGTACCTCCCTACGAGCAGTACTTC CASSRPVPPYEQYF
TRBJ2-7 TRBD1 TRBV7-2 many TGTGCCAGCAGCTTCTGGACAGGCTCCTACGAGCAGTACTTC CASSFWTGSYEQYF